This passage covers 3 T cell receptor beta chains from one sample sequenced in a study of T cell repertoires in cytomegalovirus infection. One entry per CDR3 protein results from TCRdb running MiXCR on the reads. The sample shows about 60,000 distinct CDR3 sequences, 33% of them seen only once. No antigen has been assigned to these receptors. Sequencing was carried out using PBMCs, sequenced either directly or after in vitro stimulation (not recorded which). The receptors stem from a human donor in good health (CMV status not recorded). Some clones in this sample may be carry-over from other donors' samples.

This clonotype has more than one count but fewer than ten. The chain carries TRBV5-1 and TRBJ2-7, with 11 bases matching TRBD1. Germline loops: CDR1 SGHRS, CDR2 YFSETQ. This CDR3 has 14 amino acids. After removal of 4 bases from V and 3 bases from J, the junction contained 3 bases not matched to a gene. The CDR3 loop reads CASSPGTGGYEQYF. CDR3 in DNA: TGCGCCAGCAGCCCCGGGACAGGGGGCTACGAGCAGTACTTC.

V and J are TRBV6-2 or TRBV6-3 and TRBJ1-5; D might be TRBD1 (5 bases). Germline values: CDR1 MNHEY, CDR2 SVGEGT. The CDR3 has 14 residues. V was cut by 2 bases and J by 4 bases, with 9 bases left in between. The CDR3, as DNA: TGTGCCAGCAGTTACGGGGGGTTGAATCAGCCCCAGCATTTT. This translates into CASSYGGLNQPQHF.

This clonotype was recorded a few times. The chain recombines TRBV6-2 or TRBV6-3 with TRBJ2-7, with TRBD2 matching over 7 bases. The CDR3 spans 14 residues. V lost 5 bases to trimming and J lost 2 bases; unmatched junction nucleotides: 6. From germline, CDR1 is MNHEY and CDR2 SVGEGT. CDR3 DNA sequence: TGTGCCAGCAGTAGGCCCGGGACTACCTACGAGCAGTACTTC. Its translation is CASSRPGTTYEQYF.